This T cell receptor beta chain was captured by sequencing in a study of blood T cell repertoires in COVID-19. Study-level information: The study drew acute and convalescent COVID-19 samples from the United States, Italy and Spain. T cells, B-cell-depleted T cells, or PBMCs supplied cDNA or gDNA.

Under the authors' procedure: Reference gene primer amplification gave estimated nucleated cell counts. The data were produced by immunoSEQ multiplex PCR, yet TCRdb's version contains in-frame clones alone and is incomplete. V and J calls and clone size come straight from that table; D and trimming were deduced from the DNA. The profile shows fewer than 450,000 clones, around 87% of them singletons. With 0 bases removed from V and 6 bases from J, the gap between germline ends came to 18 bases. The CDR3 covers 17 residues. Per germline, CDR1 MGHRA and CDR2 YSYEKL. The receptor was derived from a woman between 45 and 65 years old with COVID-19, enrolled during active disease. The chain joins TRBV4-1 to TRBJ2-4, with D perhaps matching TRBD2 (5 bases). The source material was peripheral blood. DNA of the CDR3: TGCGCCAGCAGCCAAGATCCCCTAGGTAGGGAGCGAAACATTCAGTACTTC. Its translation: CASSQDPLGRERNIQYF.